The 13 T cell receptor beta chains presented below share a single source sample, sequenced in a study of monozygotic twins with cystic fibrosis. Clones were read by immunoSEQ multiplex PCR, and TCRdb kept only the in-frame ones, dropping some. The table has roughly 20,000 clones, about 90% seen once. Sequenced: blood. These receptors originate from a girl aged 2-10 years with cystic fibrosis.

The rearrangement joins TRBV6-1 to TRBJ2-2, with 8 positions matching TRBD2. V lost 4 bases to trimming and J lost 0 bases; unmatched junction nucleotides: 4. This CDR3 comprises 16 residues. Germline V gene sequence: CDR1 MNHNS, CDR2 SASEGT. The CDR3 region has the DNA TGTGCCAGCAGTGTCGGAGCGGGGGCGAACACCGGGGAGCTGTTTTTT. Translated: CASSVGAGANTGELFF.

The chain uses TRBV30 and TRBJ1-3; possible D gene TRBD1, 5 bases. Germline loops: CDR1 GTSNPN, CDR2 SVGIG (reference sequence). The ends were cut back, 3 bases at V and 1 base at J, with 13 bases in the middle. CDR3 length equals 15 residues. The CDR3 bases are TGTGCCTGGAGAAGGGGTTCGGGGTCTGGAAACACCATATATTTT. The encoded protein is CAWRRGSGSGNTIYF.

The chain carries TRBV9 and TRBJ2-1, with 9 bases fitting TRBD2. Germline V gives CDR1 SGDLS, CDR2 YYNGEE. Trimming took 1 base from V and 0 from J; bases not matched to a gene: 17. This CDR3 comprises 21 residues. CDR3 loop: CASSVNLGLAGIPYSYNEQFF. DNA of the CDR3: TGTGCCAGCAGCGTAAATCTTGGGCTAGCGGGAATCCCATACTCCTACAATGAGCAGTTCTTC.

V is TRBV18 and J is TRBJ2-2; 7 nucleotides match TRBD1. After removal of 3 bases from V and 6 bases from J, the junction contained 1 base not matched to a gene. The CDR3 sequence is 13 residues long. The germline gives CDR1 KGHSH, CDR2 LQKENI. This CDR3 reads CASSPQGAGELFF. The CDR3 coding sequence is TGTGCCAGCTCACCGCAGGGGGCCGGGGAGCTGTTTTTT.

CDR3 bases: TGTGCCAGCAGCCCCCACACTTACCTGAACACTGAAGCTTTCTTT. This sequence encodes CASSPHTYLNTEAFF. The V call is TRBV6-1, the J call TRBJ1-1; D not resolved. There are 15 residues in the CDR3. From germline, CDR1 is MNHNS and CDR2 SASEGT. V was pared by 6 bases and J by 0 bases, with 14 bases between.

The chain has TRBV4-3 and TRBJ2-3; 7 bases align to TRBD1. This CDR3 is 16 amino acids long. V shed 2 bases, J shed 4 bases, and the junction held 9 bases outside the gene matches. Germline CDR1 reads LGHNA; CDR2 reads YSLEER. CDR3 coding DNA: TGCGCCAGCAGCCAATTCCGAGACAGGGAACCAGATACGCAGTATTTT. It yields the protein CASSQFRDREPDTQYF.

This clone was detected once. The chain carries TRBV6-4 and TRBJ2-1; 8 bases match TRBD2. V lost 6 bases and J lost 8; bases outside the gene matches: 12. The CDR3 covers 15 residues. CDR1 MRHNA and CDR2 SNTAGT come from the germline V gene. In DNA, the CDR3 is TGTGCCAGCAGCCCCGGGAGGGGAGGGAACGATGAGCAGTTCTTC. Its protein is CASSPGRGGNDEQFF.

This clone was found a few times. This chain connects TRBV30 to TRBJ2-1; D perhaps matches TRBD1 (5 bases). There are 11 residues in the CDR3. The V gene's germline CDR1 is GTSNPN and CDR2 SVGIG (reference sequence). The V end lost 3 bases, the J end lost 5 bases, and 5 bases lay between the germline ends. CDR3 DNA: TGTGCCTGGAGGGGGCACAATGAGCAGTTCTTC. Translating it yields CAWRGHNEQFF. The full variable domain, its missing parts supplied by reference TRBV30 and TRBJ2-1, is SQTIHQWPATLVQPVGSPLSLECTVEGTSNPNLYWYRQAAGRGLQLLFYSVGIGQISSEVPQNLSASRPQDRQFILSSKKLLLSDSGFYLCAWRGHNEQFFGPGTRLTVL.

Regarding this clone: Other DNA sequences in this sample translate to the same CDR3. DNA for the CDR3: TGTGCCAGCAGCCCGGACAGGGACCAGCCCCAGCATTTT. This gives the protein CASSPDRDQPQHF. The genes are TRBV7-2 and TRBJ1-5; 8 nucleotides match TRBD1. The CDR3 sequence is 13 residues long. V lost 5 bases to trimming and J lost 7 bases; unmatched junction nucleotides: 4. Germline CDR1 is SGHTA and CDR2 is FQGNSA.

This chain uses TRBV14 with TRBJ1-5, with a possible D match to TRBD1 (6 bases). V shed 5 bases and J shed 4 bases, with 9 bases lying between them. The CDR3 consists of 13 residues. Germline V gene lookup returns CDR1 SGHDN and CDR2 FVKESK. The DNA for the CDR3 is TGTGCCAGCAGCGAGGGGGTAAATCAGCCCCAGCATTTT. Its protein product is CASSEGVNQPQHF.

This clone was picked up a small number of times. DNA for the CDR3: TGTGCCAGCAGCGCCTACTCGACAGGGAACACTGAAGCTTTCTTT. Translation gives CASSAYSTGNTEAFF. The chain joins TRBV9 to TRBJ1-1, with a possible D match to TRBD1 (6 bases). V gave up 3 bases and J gave up 1 base, with 13 bases separating them. There are 15 residues in the CDR3. Per the germline V gene, CDR1 is SGDLS and CDR2 is YYNGEE.

The chain uses TRBV30 and TRBJ2-6, with D possibly TRBD1 on 6 matching bases. Looked up from germline, CDR1 is GTSNPN and CDR2 is SVGIG (reference sequence). CDR3 size: 15 residues. Trimming shortened V by 5 bases and J by 0 bases, and 11 bases separated the two germline ends. CDR3 sequence reads: CAWDRSLSGANVLTF. DNA for the CDR3: TGTGCCTGGGACAGGAGCCTCTCTGGGGCCAACGTCCTGACTTTC.

The chain recombines TRBV25-1 with TRBJ1-5; D unresolved. The V gene's germline CDR1 is MGHDK and CDR2 SYGVNS. The CDR3 consists of 13 residues. Trimming left V 2 bases short and J 5 bases short, with 7 bases between. The CDR3 DNA sequence: TGTGCCAGCAGTGAAGGGAAGTATCAGCCCCAGCATTTT. Translating it yields CASSEGKYQPQHF.